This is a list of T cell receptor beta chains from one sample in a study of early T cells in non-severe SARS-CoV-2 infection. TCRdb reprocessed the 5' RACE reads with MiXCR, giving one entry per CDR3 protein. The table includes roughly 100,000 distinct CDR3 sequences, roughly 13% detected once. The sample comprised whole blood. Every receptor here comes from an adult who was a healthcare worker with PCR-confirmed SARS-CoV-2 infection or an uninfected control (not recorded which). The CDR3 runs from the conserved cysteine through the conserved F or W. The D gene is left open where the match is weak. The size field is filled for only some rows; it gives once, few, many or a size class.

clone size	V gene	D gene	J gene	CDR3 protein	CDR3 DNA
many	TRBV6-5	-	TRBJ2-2	CASSYVGPAGELFF	TGTGCCAGCAGTTACGTGGGTCCCGCCGGGGAGCTGTTTTTT
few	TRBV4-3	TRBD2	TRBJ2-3	CASSPWTSGGASTDTQYF	TGCGCCAGCAGCCCCTGGACTAGCGGGGGGGCTAGCACAGATACGCAGTATTTT
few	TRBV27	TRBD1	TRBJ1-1	CASSLRQGKGAEAFF	TGTGCCAGCAGTTTACGACAGGGGAAAGGGGCTGAAGCTTTCTTT
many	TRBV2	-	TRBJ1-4	CASSDRGVDEKLFF	TGTGCCAGCAGTGACCGTGGGGTCGACGAAAAACTGTTTTTT
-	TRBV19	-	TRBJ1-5	CASSIDYRAGNQPQHF	TGTGCCAGTAGTATAGATTACCGGGCCGGCAATCAGCCCCAGCATTTT
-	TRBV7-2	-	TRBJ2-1	CASSLARDNEQFF	TGTGCCAGCAGCTTAGCTCGAGACAATGAGCAGTTCTTC
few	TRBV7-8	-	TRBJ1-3	CASSPGGSSGNTIYF	TGTGCCAGCAGCCCCGGGGGGAGCTCTGGAAACACCATATATTTT
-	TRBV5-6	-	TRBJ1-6	CASSLWRMRGYNSPLHF	TGTGCCAGCAGCTTGTGGAGGATGCGAGGCTATAATTCACCCCTCCACTTT
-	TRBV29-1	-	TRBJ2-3	CSVDGGGEQYF	TGCAGCGTTGATGGGGGGGGCGAGCAGTATTTT
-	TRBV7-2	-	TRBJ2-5	CASSLGAWRGQETQYF	TGTGCCAGCAGCTTAGGGGCCTGGCGGGGCCAAGAGACCCAGTACTTC
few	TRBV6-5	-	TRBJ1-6	CASSYSSGAYYNSPLHF	TGTGCCAGCAGTTACTCGAGTGGGGCCTACTATAATTCACCCCTCCACTTT
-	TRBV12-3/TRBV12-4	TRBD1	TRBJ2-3	CASRDGQGRVTQYF	TGTGCCAGCAGGGATGGACAGGGGAGGGTGACGCAGTATTTT
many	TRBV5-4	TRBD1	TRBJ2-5	CASTHRGGQETQYF	TGTGCCAGTACTCACAGGGGTGGCCAAGAGACCCAGTACTTC
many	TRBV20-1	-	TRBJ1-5	CSASRANQPQHF	TGCAGTGCTAGTCGGGCAAATCAGCCCCAGCATTTT
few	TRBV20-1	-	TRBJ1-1	CSARGTLIQGDSRNTEAFF	TGCAGTGCTAGAGGGACCCTTATTCAGGGAGATTCCAGGAACACTGAAGCTTTCTTT
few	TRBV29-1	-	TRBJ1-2	CSVEELQGGYGYTF	TGCAGCGTTGAAGAACTACAGGGTGGCTATGGCTACACCTTC
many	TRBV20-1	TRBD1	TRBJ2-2	CSAPKQGSNTGELFF	TGCAGTGCTCCGAAACAGGGGTCGAACACCGGGGAGCTGTTTTTT
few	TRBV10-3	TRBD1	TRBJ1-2	CAISELTGKYGYTF	TGTGCCATCAGTGAGTTGACAGGGAAGTATGGCTACACCTTC
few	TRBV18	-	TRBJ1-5	CASSPAVDQPQHF	TGTGCCAGCTCACCCGCGGTGGATCAGCCCCAGCATTTT
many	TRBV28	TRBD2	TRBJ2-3	CASSYPTSGYTDTQYF	TGTGCCAGCAGTTACCCGACTAGCGGGTACACAGATACGCAGTATTTT